This record looks at one T cell receptor beta chain sequence and its context. Its antigen is unknown. From the 5' RACE reads, TCRdb called clonotypes with MiXCR, one entry per CDR3 protein. The sample records 400,000 to 450,000 distinct CDR3 sequences, roughly 18% being singletons. The CDR3 totals 15 residues. Between the trimmed V and J ends, which lost 5 bases and 9 bases, there was a span of 19 bases. Germline CDR1 and CDR2: SGHAT and FQNNGV. The sample originates from a study of T-cell memory formation after mild COVID-19. General study results and limits: Clones shrinking between day 15 and 85 showed a balanced CD4/CD8 split, and those that grew later tilted toward CD4+. Nothing confirmed that second-wave clones peaking on day 37 were specific for SARS-CoV-2. CD4+ contracting clones were mainly CM and EM; CD8+ ones, EMRA. A subset of responding clones appeared in pre-infection memory, suggesting cross-reactive memory joined.

The rearrangement links TRBV11-2 to TRBJ2-2; TRBD1 is a possible D gene (5 bases). Sequencing used PBMCs or a T cell subset sorted from them (not recorded which). This TCR was recovered from a young man who had mild COVID-19 (a few samples of this study predate the infection). Cell type and time point are not known. The CDR3 loop reads CASSISTDKVRELFF. The CDR3 coding sequence is TGTGCCAGCAGCATCTCGACAGACAAAGTGAGGGAGCTGTTTTTT.